Listed here are 23 T cell receptor beta chains from one sample, sequenced in a study of control samples from healthy donors and cancer patients. Sequencing used immunoSEQ multiplex PCR; TCRdb keeps in-frame clones, though not all of them. Among 120,000 to 150,000 clones listed, more than 80% were seen once. Material: blood. The origin of the receptors is a man between 18 and 29 years old in good health.

V is TRBV25-1 and J is TRBJ1-6, with 9 bases that match TRBD1. Losses at the gene ends were 5 bases for V and 7 bases for J; bases not matched to a gene: 6. The germline V gene has CDR1 MGHDK and CDR2 SYGVNS. The CDR3 runs 15 residues. In DNA, the CDR3 is TGTGCCAGCAGTTTACAAGGGACAGGGAATTCACCCCTCCACTTT. Its translation is CASSLQGTGNSPLHF.

The CDR3 region is CASSEHRGDTQYF. In DNA, the CDR3 is TGTGCCAGCAGTGAACACAGGGGAGATACGCAGTATTTT. J is TRBJ2-3 and V is TRBV2, with TRBD1 matching 7 bases. The germline gives CDR1 SNHLY, CDR2 FYNNEI. With V trimmed by 2 bases and J by 5 bases, 1 base remained unmatched. The CDR3 length is 13 residues.

The V call is TRBV30, the J call TRBJ1-3; D unclear. This CDR3 comprises 14 residues. Germline V CDR1 and CDR2: GTSNPN, SVGIG (reference sequence). The V end was cut by 3 bases, the J end by 2 bases, with 11 bases between. CDR3 region: CAWSSDLPGNTIYF. The CDR3 DNA follows: TGTGCCTGGAGCAGTGATCTTCCTGGAAACACCATATATTTT.

A few counts support this clone. The J gene is TRBJ2-3, the V gene TRBV9; 8 positions agree with TRBD2. The CDR3 contains 15 residues. CDR1 is SGDLS, CDR2 YYNGEE, per germline. J was trimmed by 6 bases and V by 3 bases; bases with no gene match: 9. The CDR3 region has the DNA TGTGCCAGCAGCGGGGGACTAGGGCTAATGGATACGCAGTATTTT. Protein product: CASSGGLGLMDTQYF.

J is TRBJ1-4 and V is TRBV3-1 (or the pseudogene TRBV3-2); perhaps TRBD1 as D (5 bases). Germline V gives CDR1 LGHDT, CDR2 YNNKEL (reference sequence). The CDR3 sequence is 17 residues long. Trimming shortened V by 4 bases and J by 0 bases, and 15 bases separated the two germline ends. CDR3 sequence (DNA): TGTGCCAGCAGCCTATCAGGGTTGCGTACAACTAATGAAAAACTGTTTTTT. The encoded protein is CASSLSGLRTTNEKLFF.

The chain recombines TRBV30 with TRBJ1-1; D is unclear. CDR1 is GTSNPN and CDR2 is SVGIG in the germline V gene (reference sequence). Trimming left V 2 bases short and J 4 bases short, with 11 bases between. The CDR3 has 13 residues. The DNA of the CDR3 is TGTGCCTGGAGTATCCGGTCAGGCACTGAAGCTTTCTTT. Amino acid sequence: CAWSIRSGTEAFF.

A few counts support this clone. The chain combines TRBV5-8 with TRBJ2-2; 9 nucleotides align to TRBD1. V lost 5 bases to trimming and J lost 7 bases; unmatched junction nucleotides: 12. This CDR3 comprises 16 residues. Germline CDR1 reads SGHTS; CDR2 reads YDEGEE. The CDR3, as DNA: TGTGCCAGCAGGCCGAACCGGGACAGGGTTGGCGGGGAGCTGTTTTTT. Amino acids: CASRPNRDRVGGELFF.

This clone showed up just once. The chain recombines TRBV28 with TRBJ1-4; D gene unclear. V gave up 5 bases and J gave up 8 bases, with 21 bases separating them. Germline V CDR1 and CDR2: MDHEN, SYDVKM. The CDR3 is 16 residues long. As DNA, the CDR3 is TGTGCCAGCAGTCCCCGGGGTAAGGAGTTTAAGGAAAAACTGTTTTTT. Translated: CASSPRGKEFKEKLFF.

The rearrangement joins TRBV4-2 to TRBJ2-7, with 9 bases lining up with TRBD1. The junction had 8 bases not matched to a gene; V was cut back by 2 bases and J by 6 bases. Germline assignment: CDR1 LGHNA and CDR2 YNFKEQ. CDR3 length equals 15 residues. Here the CDR3 reads CASSQPGQGAGEQYF. The CDR3, as DNA: TGTGCCAGCAGCCAACCGGGACAGGGAGCAGGCGAGCAGTACTTC.

This clone has a handful of counts. This chain connects TRBV18 to TRBJ1-2, with 10 positions matching TRBD1. The length of the CDR3 is 14 residues. Germline V gene data show CDR1 as KGHSH and CDR2 as LQKENI. The V segment lost 2 bases and the J segment 5 bases; nucleotides outside the gene matches: 2. The CDR3 DNA is TGTGCCAGCTCACCAGGGACAGGGGAATATGGCTACACCTTC. It translates to CASSPGTGEYGYTF.

With respect to this clone: The sample carries other DNA sequences with the same CDR3. The chain is built from TRBV5-4 and TRBJ1-1, with D unclear. CDR1 and CDR2 from the germline V gene are SGHNT and YYREEE (reference sequence). CDR3 length equals 13 residues. The germline V and J ends were trimmed by 2 bases and 1 base, with 6 bases remaining between them. The CDR3 region is CASSLGGNTEAFF. CDR3 DNA sequence: TGTGCCAGCAGCTTAGGTGGGAACACTGAAGCTTTCTTT.

The chain carries TRBV27 and TRBJ1-3; possible D gene TRBD1, 5 bases. Germline V gene sequence: CDR1 MNHEY, CDR2 SMNVEV (reference sequence). CDR3 size: 16 residues. V lost 5 bases and J lost 0, with 14 bases in between. The CDR3 sequence is CASSHSLGGSGNTIYF. For the CDR3, the DNA is TGTGCCAGCAGTCACTCCCTGGGGGGCTCTGGAAACACCATATATTTT.

The chain joins TRBV5-4 to TRBJ2-5; weak D call: TRBD1 (6 bases). The CDR3 length is 14 residues. Deletions cut 4 bases from V and 0 bases from J, with 10 bases between. Germline values: CDR1 SGHNT, CDR2 YYREEE (reference sequence). CDR3 residues: CASSQGWNQETQYF. The CDR3 bases are TGTGCCAGCAGCCAGGGGTGGAACCAAGAGACCCAGTACTTC.

CDR3 bases: TGCAGTGCAACCGACAGGGAATACGCTTTCTTT. This codes for CSATDREYAFF. The chain carries TRBV20-1 and TRBJ1-1; TRBD1 aligns across 7 bases. The CDR3 runs to 11 residues. J was trimmed by 11 bases and V by 6 bases; bases with no gene match: 9. Germline V gene sequence: CDR1 DFQATT, CDR2 SNEGSKA (reference sequence).

The rearrangement uses TRBV5-3 and TRBJ1-2; 7 positions match TRBD1. TRBV5-3 is known as an ORF, though its function is uncertain. Trimming cost V 3 bases and J 2 bases; bases outside gene matches: 7. The CDR3 totals 15 residues. The CDR3 coding sequence is TGTGCCAGAAGCTCAGGGACAGAAAGGAACTATGGCTACACCTTC. Protein sequence: CARSSGTERNYGYTF.

The chain is built from TRBV28 and TRBJ2-3, with no clear D. Germline CDR1 and CDR2: MDHEN and SYDVKM. Between the trimmed V and J ends, which lost 4 bases and 6 bases, there was a span of 20 bases. The CDR3 loop spans 16 amino acids. As DNA, the CDR3 is TGTGCCAGCAGTTCCCCGGCCCCCTTCCCCGCCGATACGCAGTATTTT. Translated, it gives CASSSPAPFPADTQYF.

The rearrangement links TRBV11-2 to TRBJ1-2; unclear D gene. The V end was cut by 1 base, the J end by 4 bases, with 13 bases between. This CDR3 is built from 15 residues. Germline loops: CDR1 SGHAT, CDR2 FQNNGV. The CDR3 DNA sequence: TGTGCCAGCAGCTTAGCCCCCCTGAGTAGCTATGGCTACACCTTC. This encodes CASSLAPLSSYGYTF.

This chain connects TRBV27 to TRBJ2-6; D unclear. CDR3 length: 16 residues. Per the germline V gene, CDR1 is MNHEY and CDR2 is SMNVEV (reference sequence). V was cut by 2 bases and J by 0 bases, with 8 bases left in between. The CDR3 spells CASSLGLTSGANVLTF. CDR3 DNA sequence: TGTGCCAGCAGTTTAGGTCTGACCTCTGGGGCCAACGTCCTGACTTTC.

The chain recombines TRBV6-2 or TRBV6-3 with TRBJ2-1; D is possibly TRBD1 (6 bases). There are 12 residues in the CDR3. Trimming shortened V by 4 bases and J by 7 bases, and 8 bases separated the two germline ends. CDR1 is MNHEY, CDR2 SVGEGT, per germline. In DNA form, the CDR3 reads TGTGCCAGCAGTTCCAGGGGAAATGAGCAGTTCTTC. Amino acid sequence: CASSSRGNEQFF.

The J gene is TRBJ2-3, the V gene TRBV3-1 (or the pseudogene TRBV3-2); 11 nucleotides line up with TRBD2. The CDR3 totals 20 residues. The V segment lost 1 base and the J segment 1 base; nucleotides outside the gene matches: 13. Germline V gives CDR1 LGHDT, CDR2 YNNKEL (reference sequence). CDR3 coding DNA: TGTGCCAGCAGCCAAGTAATGCCTTCCGGGACTAGCGGTCGCACAGATACGCAGTATTTT. Encoded protein: CASSQVMPSGTSGRTDTQYF.

The chain joins TRBV7-9 to TRBJ1-1, with D uncertain. There are 15 residues in the CDR3. V shed 2 bases and J shed 3 bases, with 13 bases lying between them. The germline gives CDR1 SEHNR, CDR2 FQNEAQ (reference sequence). The CDR3 DNA sequence: TGTGCCAGCAGCTTACCGGGAGCGGTTTACACTGAAGCTTTCTTT. Translated, it gives CASSLPGAVYTEAFF.

The genes are TRBV30 and TRBJ2-5; possible D gene TRBD2, 6 bases. The CDR3 is made up of 14 amino acids. Trimming stripped 1 base from V and 5 bases from J, with 14 bases between. Per germline, CDR1 GTSNPN and CDR2 SVGIG (reference sequence). The CDR3 DNA reads as TGTGCCTGGAGTGGGCCCCCCCGGGGGGAGACCCAGTACTTC. It translates to CAWSGPPRGETQYF.

The gene calls are TRBV9 and TRBJ1-1; D is unresolved. The CDR3 covers 15 residues. V was clipped by 0 bases and J by 1 base, with 10 bases between them. The germline CDR1 and CDR2 sequences are SGDLS and YYNGEE. Here the CDR3 DNA reads TGTGCCAGCAGCGTAGAAGCGTTTACGAACACTGAAGCTTTCTTT. Translating it yields CASSVEAFTNTEAFF.